This T cell receptor (beta chain) was profiled in a study of control samples from healthy donors and cancer patients. This clone was counted only a few times. The ends were cut back, 2 bases at V and 0 bases at J, with 8 bases in the middle. Germline V gene lookup returns CDR1 MNHEY and CDR2 SVGAGI. The CDR3 runs 15 residues. Assay used: immunoSEQ multiplex PCR; TCRdb lists only in-frame clones, some missing. The sample holds 40,000 to 55,000 clones, roughly three quarters seen once. The rearrangement uses TRBV6-5 and TRBJ1-5, with D possibly TRBD1 on 5 matching bases. Specimen: formalin-fixed, paraffin-embedded tissue. This receptor was obtained from a male donor with melanoma. The CDR3 DNA reads TGTGCCAGCAGTTACCGGACAAATAGCAATCAGCCCCAGCATTTT. Its translation is CASSYRTNSNQPQHF.